Each of the 5 T cell receptor beta chains below was sequenced from the same sample in a study of Ad26.COV2.S vaccination and SARS-CoV-2 variants. Treatment indicated: approximately 18 received Ad26.COV2.S at low or high dose, single or two shots; five or six received placebo; per-sample allocation not given. Specimens were obtained on day 63 following the first vaccine or placebo injection. The table came from immunoSEQ multiplex PCR; TCRdb's copy has only in-frame clones and leaves some out. The sample holds about 680,000 clones, about 90% seen once. This material consisted of peripheral blood, taken in a trial of Ad26.COV2.S vaccine versus placebo. The receptor set was obtained from a person between 18 and 60 years old who received the Ad26.COV2.S COVID-19 vaccine or a placebo.

Turning to this clone: The conserved closing phenylalanine or tryptophan is absent in this CDR3, likely reflecting a read error. The chain's CDR3 is CASSAAGNTEAFL. The CDR3 coding sequence is TGTGCCAGCAGCGCGGCAGGGAACACTGAAGCTTTCCTT. V gene TRBV6-6 combines with J gene TRBJ1-1; D uncertain. The V end lost 6 bases, the J end lost 1 base, and 9 bases lay between the germline ends. Germline-derived CDR1 and CDR2 are MNHNY and SVGAGI (reference sequence). CDR3 length equals 13 residues.

The CDR3 is CASSSSGSQPQHF. CDR3 DNA sequence: TGTGCCAGCAGCTCCTCCGGGAGTCAGCCCCAGCATTTT. The chain joins TRBV7-9 to TRBJ1-5; no clear D gene. Germline-derived CDR1 and CDR2 are SEHNR and FQNEAQ (reference sequence). This CDR3 spans 13 amino acids. V shed 4 bases and J shed 6 bases, with 10 bases lying between them.

This clone was picked up one time. V is TRBV12-3 or TRBV12-4 and J is TRBJ1-4, with a possible D match to TRBD1 (6 bases). The CDR3 is 13 amino acids. Trimming pared 3 bases from V and 8 bases from J, leaving 10 bases between. The CDR3 region is CASSFWQGEKLFF. The CDR3 DNA reads as TGTGCCAGCAGTTTCTGGCAGGGGGAAAAACTGTTTTTT.

The chain couples TRBV7-9 to TRBJ2-1; perhaps TRBD1 as D (5 bases). The CDR3 is 13 residues long. From germline, CDR1 is SEHNR and CDR2 FQNEAQ (reference sequence). The ends were cut back, 5 bases at V and 3 bases at J, with 8 bases in the middle. CDR3: CASSPQGYNEQFF. CDR3 nucleotide sequence: TGTGCCAGCAGCCCCCAGGGCTACAATGAGCAGTTCTTC.

The DNA of the CDR3 is TGTGCCAGTAAACGGACAGGGCGAGATACGCAGTATTTT. Translation gives CASKRTGRDTQYF. The rearrangement joins TRBV19 to TRBJ2-3, with 8 bases identical to TRBD1. This CDR3 region has 13 residues. V trimming: 7 bases; J trimming: 5 bases; junction bases outside the gene matches: 5. Germline V gene data show CDR1 as LNHDA and CDR2 as SQIVND (reference sequence). The full variable domain, with the rest looked up from reference TRBV19 and TRBJ2-3, is DGGITQSPKYLFRKEGQNVTLSCEQNLNHDAMYWYRQDPGQGLRLIYYSQIVNDFQKGDIAEGYSVSREKKESFPLTVTSAQKNPTAFYLCASKRTGRDTQYFGPGTRLTVL.